This TCR beta chain was retrieved from a study of blood T cell repertoires in COVID-19 (dated by TCRdb to 2019 to 2021). In the study overall: Samples from collaborators originated in the United States, Italy and Spain and spanned both the acute and convalescent phases of COVID-19. The prospective study material was composed of cDNA or gDNA derived from T cells, B-cell-depleted T cells, or PBMCs. Subjects who had been exposed to COVID-19, were actively infected with it, or had recovered from it provided the deeply sampled blood TCRbeta repertoires that made up the dataset. The repertoires were made available in a free public database intended to serve as a resource for research on the immune response to SARS-CoV-2. Samples came from the ongoing ImmuneRACE study (first 160 participants) plus 1,254 subjects from 6 global collaborators. Nearly every sample came with metadata listing a de-identified subject ID, COVID-19 status, age in years and sex. Where HLA class I and class II types were available, the types were taken from metadata supplied by the sample provider, not from assay-based typing.

In the prospective study, participants were 18 to 89 years old, resided in 24 geographic areas of the United States, and were enrolled through a virtual design. Cohort assignment in the prospective study relied on participant-reported clinical history from a screening survey and a study questionnaire. Mobile phlebotomists in the prospective study collected whole blood, serum and a nasopharyngeal or oropharyngeal swab from every participant. Additional blood draws and questionnaires over an approximately 2-month period could optionally be provided by prospective study participants. Blood samples from the prospective study were shipped frozen or at room temperature prior to DNA extraction. The immunoSEQ Assay, a bias-controlled multiplex PCR, was used to amplify TCRbeta CDR3 regions from genomic DNA. Regarding the original processing steps: Within the assay, amplification of reference gene primers was used to estimate how many nucleated cells each sample contained. To quantify the absolute abundance of each unique TCRbeta CDR3 rearrangement, sequence reads were collapsed and filtered. For each sample, productive Simpson clonality was calculated as the square root of Simpson's diversity index over productive rearrangements. What TCRdb holds here is the immuneACCESS table cut down to in-frame rearrangements. Part of the clones is not present; checked against another copy, under half of the missing clones reflect an unresolved V gene, and the others are unexplained. V, J and clone size were drawn from that table, and D and trimming were deduced from the DNA. Within this sample are about 220,000 clones, with around 88% of them counted one time only. The ten largest clones represent roughly 14% of the sample.

Concerning this clone: This clone's antigen is unknown. No much larger clonotype is one base removed from it; base qualities were not supplied.

The cysteine opens and the phenylalanine closes a CDR3 of 12 amino acids. Just the 36-base CDR3 DNA is kept, in frame starting at base 1. The germline V gene gives CDR1 as SNHLY and CDR2 as FYNNEI. The V end loses 8 bases and the J end loses 3 bases, and a stretch of 11 bases separates them. Overall study outcomes, separate from this receptor: The quantity of clinical and demographic metadata differed by source and by participant and was supplied without curation.

Sequencing used PBMCs or T cells enriched from blood (not recorded which). This sequence was found in a woman aged 45-59 years with acute COVID-19. The sequence links TRBV2 to TRBJ2-7, and perhaps TRBD2 as D gene, on 6 matching bases. The DNA sequence is as follows: TGTGCCAGCTCGGGACTCATCTACGAGCAGTACTTC. The resulting protein is CASSGLIYEQYF.